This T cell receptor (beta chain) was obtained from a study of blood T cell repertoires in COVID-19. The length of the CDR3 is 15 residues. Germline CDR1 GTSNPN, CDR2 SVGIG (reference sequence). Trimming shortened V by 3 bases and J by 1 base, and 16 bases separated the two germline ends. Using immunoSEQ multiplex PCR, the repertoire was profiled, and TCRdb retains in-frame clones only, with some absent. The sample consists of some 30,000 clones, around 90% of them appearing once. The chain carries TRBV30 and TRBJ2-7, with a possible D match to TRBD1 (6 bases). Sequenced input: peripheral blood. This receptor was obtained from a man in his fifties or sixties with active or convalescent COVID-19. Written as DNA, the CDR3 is TGTGCCTGGAGGGAGACAGGCGTAGGGTCCTACGAGCAGTACTTC. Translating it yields CAWRETGVGSYEQYF. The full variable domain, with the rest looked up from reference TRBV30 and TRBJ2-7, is SQTIHQWPATLVQPVGSPLSLECTVEGTSNPNLYWYRQAAGRGLQLLFYSVGIGQISSEVPQNLSASRPQDRQFILSSKKLLLSDSGFYLCAWRETGVGSYEQYFGPGTRLTVT.